This T cell receptor beta chain came from a study of blood T cell repertoires in COVID-19. Study summary: Samples came from the United States, Italy and Spain, spanning acute and convalescent COVID-19.

Original processing methods: Reference gene primer amplification yielded estimated nucleated cell counts. Produced via immunoSEQ multiplex PCR; TCRdb's table is partial and in-frame only. Clonal size and the V and J genes are those of that table, whereas D and trimming came from the DNA. The table lists about 300,000 clones, 80% to 90% of them singletons. Germline V gene lookup returns CDR1 LGHNA and CDR2 YNFKEQ. V trimming: 1 base; J trimming: 11 bases; junction bases outside the gene matches: 7. CDR3 size: 15 residues. The specimen was peripheral blood. The clonotype was recovered from a woman aged 45-65 years with acute or convalescent COVID-19. The chain combines TRBV4-2 with TRBJ2-4; 11 bases agree with TRBD1. CDR3 sequence: CASSQAGQGVGVQYF. Here the CDR3 DNA reads TGTGCCAGCAGCCAAGCGGGACAGGGGGTTGGAGTTCAGTACTTC.